This TCR beta chain is from a study of T cells in Graves' hyperthyroidism and ophthalmopathy. Not enrolled were patients with uncontrolled infection, other autoimmune disease, pregnancy or lactation. Sample collection date corresponds to first hyperthyroidism diagnosis, prior to any ophthalmopathy symptoms. This CDR3 is built from 13 residues. CDR1 is GTSNPN and CDR2 is SVGIG in the germline V gene (reference sequence). The V end was cut by 3 bases, the J end by 0 bases, with 9 bases between. Researchers amplified the TCR beta CDR3 regions from RNA transcripts. TCR CDR3 regions were first amplified by RT-PCR with HTBI primers. MiXCR, applied by TCRdb to the multiplex PCR reads, yields one record per CDR3 protein. The sample yields 140,000 or so distinct CDR3 sequences, approximately 20% seen once. Study results and caveats: Among clonotypes expanded in thyroid above 0.001, most were also found in blood. Onset of ophthalmopathy came a median 6.5 months after the model predicted it.

This clonotype was seen ten or more times. The antigen remains unidentified. This chain joins TRBV30 and TRBJ2-7; D ambiguous. The sequence derives from a woman between 50 and 59 years old with Graves' hyperthyroidism that later progressed to Graves' ophthalmopathy. Material for sequencing was blood. The CDR3 loop reads CAWRPSLSYEQYF. CDR3 sequence (DNA): TGTGCCTGGAGGCCCTCCCTCTCCTACGAGCAGTACTTC.